The 22 T cell receptor beta chains listed next were all sequenced from one sample in a study of T cells in Graves' hyperthyroidism and ophthalmopathy. RNA transcripts gave rise to amplified TCR beta CDR3 regions. First-round RT-PCR targeting the TCR CDR3 was performed with the HTBI primer set. TCRdb re-derived calls from the multiplex PCR reads in MiXCR, one entry per CDR3 protein. Seen here are approximately 380,000 distinct CDR3 sequences, about an eighth observed once, and the top ten hold around 28%. Sequencing was performed on blood. The receptors stem from a man aged 50-60 years with Graves' ophthalmopathy.

This clonotype was seen only once. The CDR3 bases are TGTGCCAGCACCGGATTGGGACTAGCGGGAAACAATGAGCAGTTCTTC. Translated: CASTGLGLAGNNEQFF. The chain recombines TRBV2 with TRBJ2-1; 13 bases are a match to TRBD2. After removal of 7 bases from V and 5 bases from J, the junction contained 8 bases not matched to a gene. CDR1 is SNHLY, CDR2 FYNNEI, per germline. CDR3 length equals 16 residues.

The sample holds a few counts of this clonotype. The chain employs TRBV7-9 and TRBJ2-6; TRBD1 agrees at 8 bases. V dropped 5 bases and J dropped 0; count of bases not matched to a gene: 18. This CDR3 has 21 amino acids. From germline, CDR1 is SEHNR and CDR2 FQNEAQ (reference sequence). The CDR3 here is CASSLETGTGRSSSGANVLTF. The CDR3 nucleotides are TGTGCCAGCAGCCTTGAGACCGGGACAGGCCGTTCCTCCTCTGGGGCCAACGTCCTGACTTTC.

This clonotype was counted many times. The chain couples TRBV3-1 to TRBJ1-1; perhaps TRBD1 as D (5 bases). Between the trimmed V and J ends, which lost 5 bases and 5 bases, there was a span of 15 bases. Germline V gene sequence: CDR1 LGHDT, CDR2 YNNKEL (reference sequence). This CDR3 has 14 residues. The CDR3 nucleotides are TGTGCCAGCAGCTATGGGACGCTGGGGACTGAAGCTTTCTTT. Translated: CASSYGTLGTEAFF.

The table lists this clonotype with many counts. CDR3 loop: CSVTGSITYEQYF. CDR3 nucleotide sequence: TGCAGCGTGACAGGGTCGATTACCTACGAGCAGTACTTC. The V call is TRBV29-1, the J call TRBJ2-7, with 7 bases aligning to TRBD1. Germline-derived CDR1 and CDR2 are SQVTM and ANQGSEA. CDR3 length: 13 residues. Losses at the gene ends were 6 bases for V and 2 bases for J; bases not matched to a gene: 7.

This clonotype occurred many times. The V gene is TRBV30, the J gene TRBJ2-7; D may be TRBD1 (6 bases). The germline V gene has CDR1 GTSNPN and CDR2 SVGIG (reference sequence). V was clipped by 2 bases and J by 3 bases, with 8 bases between them. The CDR3 is made up of 12 amino acids. The CDR3 DNA reads as TGTGCCTGGAGTCAACAGGGCTACGAGCAGTACTTC. This sequence encodes CAWSQQGYEQYF.

This clonotype has at least ten counts. The chain combines TRBV5-1 with TRBJ2-7; 10 bases are a match to TRBD1. The V segment lost 6 bases and the J segment 4 bases; nucleotides outside the gene matches: 10. This CDR3 has 15 amino acids. Looked up from germline, CDR1 is SGHRS and CDR2 is YFSETQ. CDR3 nucleotide sequence: TGCGCCAGCACCCAATTCCGGGACAGGGGTTACGAGCAGTACTTC. Its translation: CASTQFRDRGYEQYF.

The chain recombines TRBV7-9 with TRBJ1-2, with D perhaps matching TRBD1 (6 bases). The CDR3 has 16 residues. V was shortened by 2 bases and J by 3 bases, with 16 bases between the two germline ends. The V gene's germline CDR1 is SEHNR and CDR2 FQNEAQ (reference sequence). CDR3 in DNA: TGTGCCAGCAGCTTATACCCACAGGGCGAGGACTATGGCTACACCTTC. Protein product: CASSLYPQGEDYGYTF.

V gene TRBV29-1 combines with J gene TRBJ1-5, with TRBD1 matching 7 bases. The CDR3 extends over 15 amino acids. Trimming cost V 0 bases and J 6 bases; bases outside gene matches: 8. CDR1 and CDR2 from the germline V gene are SQVTM and ANQGSEA. This chain's CDR3 is CSVEDGSGDSQPQHF. CDR3 bases: TGCAGCGTTGAAGATGGCTCAGGGGACAGTCAGCCCCAGCATTTT.

In this sample, this clonotype turned up many times. The V call is TRBV19, the J call TRBJ2-1; D is perhaps TRBD1 or TRBD2 (5 bases each). This CDR3 is built from 15 residues. From germline, CDR1 is LNHDA and CDR2 SQIVND (reference sequence). With 1 base removed from V and 7 bases from J, the gap between germline ends came to 14 bases. CDR3 nucleotides: TGTGCCAGTAGTATAGTCCCCCCGGGACCTAATGAGCAGTTCTTC. This translates into CASSIVPPGPNEQFF.

The rearrangement links TRBV2 to TRBJ2-1; the match to TRBD2 covers 11 bases. CDR1 and CDR2 (germline): SNHLY, FYNNEI. The ends lost 8 bases at V and 5 bases at J; junction bases unmatched: 8. The length of the CDR3 is 15 residues. The CDR3 nucleotides read TGTGCCAGCCTGTTAGCGGGAGGGTGGGACAATGAGCAGTTCTTC. Its translation is CASLLAGGWDNEQFF.

This clonotype was picked up many times. V usage is TRBV7-3 and J usage is TRBJ2-1; D perhaps matches TRBD2 (5 bases). This CDR3 has 16 amino acids. Trimming cost V 8 bases and J 8 bases, with 25 bases left between them. In germline, CDR1 is SGHTA, CDR2 FQGTGA. The CDR3 DNA sequence: TGTGCCAGCCAGCTTAAGGCTTCGCAGAGGGCCGATGAGCAGTTCTTC. This translates into CASQLKASQRADEQFF.

This clonotype was counted at least ten times. The rearrangement joins TRBV2 to TRBJ2-5; tentatively, D is TRBD1 (6 bases). The CDR3 length is 13 residues. Germline CDR1 and CDR2: SNHLY and FYNNEI. Trimming stripped 1 base from V and 5 bases from J, with 8 bases between. In DNA form, the CDR3 reads TGTGCCAGCAGTGAAGACAGGGTCGAGACCCAGTACTTC. Its translation: CASSEDRVETQYF.

This clonotype has just a few counts. The V and J genes are TRBV4-1 and TRBJ2-7; TRBD1 matches 11 bases. The CDR3 runs to 14 residues. V shed 7 bases and J 5 bases; nucleotides not matched to a gene: 7. Looked up from germline, CDR1 is MGHRA and CDR2 is YSYEKL. The CDR3 sequence: CASKTRTGGHEQYF. The CDR3 region has the DNA TGCGCCAGCAAAACGAGGACAGGGGGCCACGAGCAGTACTTC.

With regard to this clonotype: One base away lies a much larger clone, so this may be a sequencing read error. CDR3 DNA: TGTGCCAGCAGCTCACAGGGGGTGGGAAACACCACATATTTT. Protein product: CASSSQGVGNTTYF. The chain couples TRBV7-2 to TRBJ1-3; 8 nucleotides align to TRBD1. CDR1 SGHTA and CDR2 FQGNSA come from the germline V gene. The CDR3 has 14 residues.

This clonotype was detected many times. V gene TRBV2 combines with J gene TRBJ1-6; TRBD1 aligns across 8 bases. The V segment lost 0 bases and the J segment 11 bases; nucleotides outside the gene matches: 6. There are 15 residues in the CDR3. Germline V gene data show CDR1 as SNHLY and CDR2 as FYNNEI. The CDR3 nucleotides read TGTGCCAGCAGTGAAGCAAGACAGGGGTTACCACCCCTCCACTTT. Its translation is CASSEARQGLPPLHF.

A few counts support this clonotype. The chain links TRBV20-1 to TRBJ2-1; 11 nucleotides agree with TRBD2. Germline V gene lookup returns CDR1 DFQATT and CDR2 SNEGSKA (reference sequence). This CDR3 is built from 16 residues. The trim removed 2 bases at V and 1 base at J, leaving 4 bases unmatched. CDR3 in DNA: TGCAGTGCTAGATTTAGCGGGAGGGGGTCCTACAATGAGCAGTTCTTC. This sequence encodes CSARFSGRGSYNEQFF.

There are many counts of this clonotype. The J gene is TRBJ2-1, the V gene TRBV14; 8 bases agree with TRBD2. Germline-derived CDR1 and CDR2 are SGHDN and FVKESK. V trimming: 0 bases; J trimming: 6 bases; junction bases outside the gene matches: 16. The CDR3 extends over 19 amino acids. The CDR3 sequence: CASSQDLSGNSAWFNEQFF. CDR3 DNA: TGTGCCAGCAGCCAAGATCTTAGCGGGAATTCCGCGTGGTTCAATGAGCAGTTCTTC. Drawing the rest from reference TRBV14 and TRBJ2-1, the complete variable domain is EAGVTQFPSHSVIEKGQTVTLRCDPISGHDNLYWYRRVMGKEIKFLLHFVKESKQDESGMPNNRFLAERTGGTYSTLKVQPAELEDSGVYFCASSQDLSGNSAWFNEQFFGPGTRLTVL.

This sequence joins TRBV27 and TRBJ1-6; D is undetermined. CDR3 length equals 14 residues. Trimming removed 7 bases at V and 9 bases at J, with 16 bases between. The V gene's germline CDR1 is MNHEY and CDR2 SMNVEV (reference sequence). CDR3: CASTPRQQGSPLHF. CDR3 sequence (DNA): TGTGCCAGCACCCCTCGGCAGCAAGGTTCACCCCTCCACTTT.

This clonotype has at least ten counts. This chain links TRBV7-2 with TRBJ1-1; D is undetermined. CDR1 is SGHTA, CDR2 FQGNSA, per germline. V dropped 2 bases and J dropped 8 bases, with 15 bases sitting between them. The CDR3 length is 14 residues. The CDR3 loop is CASSLTRAPVEAFF. CDR3 nucleotide sequence: TGTGCCAGCAGCTTAACCCGGGCCCCCGTAGAAGCTTTCTTT.

The table lists this clonotype with many counts. V usage is TRBV30 and J usage is TRBJ1-2; tentative D call: TRBD1 (6 bases). The CDR3 length is 16 residues. In germline, CDR1 is GTSNPN, CDR2 SVGIG (reference sequence). Trimming cost V 1 base and J 4 bases, with 19 bases left between them. CDR3 sequence reads: CAWSDLSGVSSYGYTF. The CDR3 DNA reads TGTGCCTGGAGTGATCTGTCAGGGGTTAGTTCCTATGGCTACACCTTC.

This clonotype was seen ten or more times. The rearrangement uses TRBV5-6 and TRBJ2-7; the D is unclear. V gave up 6 bases and J gave up 0 bases, with 13 bases separating them. The V gene's germline CDR1 is SGHDT and CDR2 YYEEEE. CDR3 length: 14 residues. CDR3 region: CASTPGLDSYEQYF. The CDR3 DNA reads TGTGCCAGCACCCCGGGCCTAGACTCCTACGAGCAGTACTTC.

In this sample, this clonotype turned up many times. J is TRBJ2-3 and V is TRBV5-1; 9 bases align to TRBD1. The germline gives CDR1 SGHRS, CDR2 YFSETQ. The ends lost 2 bases at V and 2 bases at J; junction bases unmatched: 6. This CDR3 contains 16 residues. This chain's CDR3 is CASSLQGASDTDTQYF. As DNA, the CDR3 is TGCGCCAGCAGCTTACAGGGGGCGTCCGACACAGATACGCAGTATTTT.